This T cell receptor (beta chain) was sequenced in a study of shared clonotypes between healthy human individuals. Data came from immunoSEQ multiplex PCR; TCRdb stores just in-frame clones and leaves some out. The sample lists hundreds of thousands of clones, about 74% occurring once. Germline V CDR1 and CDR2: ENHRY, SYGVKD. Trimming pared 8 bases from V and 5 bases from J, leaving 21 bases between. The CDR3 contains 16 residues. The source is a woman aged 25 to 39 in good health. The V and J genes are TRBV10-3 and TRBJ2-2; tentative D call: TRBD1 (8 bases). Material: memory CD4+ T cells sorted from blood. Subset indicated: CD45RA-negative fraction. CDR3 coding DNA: TGTGCCATCGGACAGGGAGGGGGAGAGCGGACCGGGGAGCTGTTTTTT. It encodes CAIGQGGGERTGELFF.